The rows below give T cell receptor beta chains drawn from one sample of a study of CD8 T cells in Susac syndrome. MiXCR, applied by TCRdb to the immunoSEQ multiplex PCR reads, yields one record per CDR3 protein. The sample shows 100,000 to 150,000 distinct CDR3 sequences, more than 90% of them seen only once. The specimen was CD8+ T cells from PBMCs. Source of these receptors: a human donor with Susac syndrome. Both conserved end residues are part of each CDR3. D genes are given only for firm matches. Clone size, where shown, is once, few, many, or a class for clones that have expanded.

cdr3_nt: TGTGCCAGCAGTTTGGGGCTAGCTCGGGAGACCCAGTACTTC
cdr3_aa: CASSLGLARETQYF
d_call: -
cdr3_length: 14
v_call: TRBV27
j_call: TRBJ2-5
clone_size: -

cdr3_nt: TGTGCCACCAATCCTAGCGGGGGGGCAGATACGCAGTATTTT
cdr3_aa: CATNPSGGADTQYF
d_call: TRBD2
cdr3_length: 14
v_call: TRBV6-6
j_call: TRBJ2-3
clone_size: -

cdr3_nt: TGTGCCAGCAGCCCCACCTCAATGTTGCAAGAGACCCAGTACTTC
cdr3_aa: CASSPTSMLQETQYF
d_call: -
cdr3_length: 15
v_call: TRBV12-3/TRBV12-4
j_call: TRBJ2-5
clone_size: once

cdr3_nt: TGTGCCACCAGCAGAACAGGATTTCCGCCAGATACGCAGTATTTT
cdr3_aa: CATSRTGFPPDTQYF
d_call: -
cdr3_length: 15
v_call: TRBV15
j_call: TRBJ2-3
clone_size: -

cdr3_nt: TGTGCCAGCTCAACCTCCGGGACAGACAACTATGGCTACACCTTC
cdr3_aa: CASSTSGTDNYGYTF
d_call: TRBD1
cdr3_length: 15
v_call: TRBV18
j_call: TRBJ1-2
clone_size: -

cdr3_nt: TGTGCCAGCAGCGAGACGGGACAAGCGGGGGCCTACAATGAGCAGTTCTTC
cdr3_aa: CASSETGQAGAYNEQFF
d_call: TRBD2
cdr3_length: 17
v_call: TRBV9
j_call: TRBJ2-1
clone_size: -

cdr3_nt: TGTGCCAGCATCCACTTGATCGGGGCAAACTATGGCTACACCTTC
cdr3_aa: CASIHLIGANYGYTF
d_call: -
cdr3_length: 15
v_call: TRBV6-5
j_call: TRBJ1-2
clone_size: -

cdr3_nt: TGTGCCAGCAGCTTTGCTAGCGGGAGGGCAAACAATGAGCAGTTCTTC
cdr3_aa: CASSFASGRANNEQFF
d_call: TRBD2
cdr3_length: 16
v_call: TRBV7-2
j_call: TRBJ2-1
clone_size: -

cdr3_nt: TGCAGTGCTAAGGCCAGCACCCAAGAGACCCAGTACTTC
cdr3_aa: CSAKASTQETQYF
d_call: -
cdr3_length: 13
v_call: TRBV20-1
j_call: TRBJ2-5
clone_size: -

cdr3_nt: TGTGCCAGCAGCGTAGGTGTCGCGGAGGTGGTGTACGAGCAGTACTTC
cdr3_aa: CASSVGVAEVVYEQYF
d_call: -
cdr3_length: 16
v_call: TRBV9
j_call: TRBJ2-7
clone_size: -

cdr3_nt: TGCGCCAGCAGCCAATTTAGCGGGAGCTACGAGCAGTACTTC
cdr3_aa: CASSQFSGSYEQYF
d_call: TRBD2
cdr3_length: 14
v_call: TRBV4-3
j_call: TRBJ2-7
clone_size: -

cdr3_nt: TGTGCCTGGAAAGGCGGGGGGGCCAGCGATGAGCAGTTCTTC
cdr3_aa: CAWKGGGASDEQFF
d_call: TRBD2
cdr3_length: 14
v_call: TRBV30
j_call: TRBJ2-1
clone_size: -

cdr3_nt: TGTGCCAGAAACAGGGGGCGTTCACTTAACACTGAAGCTTTCTTT
cdr3_aa: CARNRGRSLNTEAFF
d_call: TRBD1
cdr3_length: 15
v_call: TRBV2
j_call: TRBJ1-1
clone_size: -

cdr3_nt: TGTGCCAGCAGTCAAAACAGTTACGAGCAGTACTTC
cdr3_aa: CASSQNSYEQYF
d_call: -
cdr3_length: 12
v_call: TRBV6-6
j_call: TRBJ2-7
clone_size: -

cdr3_nt: TGTGCCTGGAGAGCTACAGGGTCCGGGGAGCTGTTTTTT
cdr3_aa: CAWRATGSGELFF
d_call: -
cdr3_length: 13
v_call: TRBV30
j_call: TRBJ2-2
clone_size: -

cdr3_nt: TGCGCCAGCAGCTTGGGGCCAGCCTACGAGCAGTACTTC
cdr3_aa: CASSLGPAYEQYF
d_call: -
cdr3_length: 13
v_call: TRBV5-1
j_call: TRBJ2-7
clone_size: -

cdr3_nt: TGTGCCAGCAGCTTAAAGGGGACAGGGACCGACGAGCAGTACTTC
cdr3_aa: CASSLKGTGTDEQYF
d_call: TRBD1
cdr3_length: 15
v_call: TRBV7-9
j_call: TRBJ2-7
clone_size: -

cdr3_nt: TGCGCCAGCAGCTTGGGTCCAGTGGAGCGGGGGCTCCAAGAGACCCAGTACTTC
cdr3_aa: CASSLGPVERGLQETQYF
d_call: TRBD2
cdr3_length: 18
v_call: TRBV5-1
j_call: TRBJ2-5
clone_size: -

cdr3_nt: TGCGCCAGCAGCCAAGTAACGGAGAACTATGGCTACACCTTC
cdr3_aa: CASSQVTENYGYTF
d_call: -
cdr3_length: 14
v_call: TRBV4-3
j_call: TRBJ1-2
clone_size: -

cdr3_nt: TGTGCCAGCAGTCGGGTGATGGGTGACTATGGCTACACCTTC
cdr3_aa: CASSRVMGDYGYTF
d_call: -
cdr3_length: 14
v_call: TRBV12-3/TRBV12-4
j_call: TRBJ1-2
clone_size: -

cdr3_nt: TGTGCCAGCAGCGGCAGGGGTACTCAAGCTGAAGCTTTCTTT
cdr3_aa: CASSGRGTQAEAFF
d_call: -
cdr3_length: 14
v_call: TRBV9
j_call: TRBJ1-1
clone_size: -

cdr3_nt: TGTGCCAGCAGCCCGGGACAGGGGGGAGGCTATGGCTACACCTTC
cdr3_aa: CASSPGQGGGYGYTF
d_call: TRBD1
cdr3_length: 15
v_call: TRBV11-2
j_call: TRBJ1-2
clone_size: -

cdr3_nt: TGTGCCAGCAGCTCTATGAGACAGGGGAACGAGCAGTACTTC
cdr3_aa: CASSSMRQGNEQYF
d_call: TRBD1
cdr3_length: 14
v_call: TRBV7-9
j_call: TRBJ2-7
clone_size: -

cdr3_nt: TGTGCCAGCAGCTTAGGCCTCGGGGCCTACAATGAGCAGTTCTTC
cdr3_aa: CASSLGLGAYNEQFF
d_call: -
cdr3_length: 15
v_call: TRBV13
j_call: TRBJ2-1
clone_size: -

cdr3_nt: TGTGCCAGCACGACCTTTCTAGCGGGGGAAGAAGAGACCCAGTACTTC
cdr3_aa: CASTTFLAGEEETQYF
d_call: TRBD2
cdr3_length: 16
v_call: TRBV2
j_call: TRBJ2-5
clone_size: -

cdr3_nt: TGTGCCACCAGCAGAGATAGGGGGACCAGCTCCGAGCAGTACTTC
cdr3_aa: CATSRDRGTSSEQYF
d_call: -
cdr3_length: 15
v_call: TRBV15
j_call: TRBJ2-7
clone_size: -

cdr3_nt: TGTGCCATCAGTGACCACGACAGAATGAACACTGAAGCTTTCTTT
cdr3_aa: CAISDHDRMNTEAFF
d_call: -
cdr3_length: 15
v_call: TRBV10-3
j_call: TRBJ1-1
clone_size: -

cdr3_nt: TGTGCCAGCAAAAAGACTAGCTACCAAGAGACCCAGTACTTC
cdr3_aa: CASKKTSYQETQYF
d_call: TRBD2
cdr3_length: 14
v_call: TRBV12-3/TRBV12-4
j_call: TRBJ2-5
clone_size: -

cdr3_nt: TGTGCCAACCTCGAGCCAACCTATGGCTACACCTTC
cdr3_aa: CANLEPTYGYTF
d_call: -
cdr3_length: 12
v_call: TRBV28
j_call: TRBJ1-2
clone_size: -

cdr3_nt: TGCAGCGTCCGGGTAGGAGACACGTATGAAAAACTGTTTTTT
cdr3_aa: CSVRVGDTYEKLFF
d_call: -
cdr3_length: 14
v_call: TRBV29-1
j_call: TRBJ1-4
clone_size: once

cdr3_nt: TGTGCCAGCAGATCTCCCGGGACAACTACTAGCACAGATACGCAGTATTTT
cdr3_aa: CASRSPGTTTSTDTQYF
d_call: -
cdr3_length: 17
v_call: TRBV27
j_call: TRBJ2-3
clone_size: once

cdr3_nt: TGTGCCAGCAGCTTATACGGGGGGGCCCTTAATGAGCAGTTCTTC
cdr3_aa: CASSLYGGALNEQFF
d_call: TRBD2
cdr3_length: 15
v_call: TRBV7-3
j_call: TRBJ2-1
clone_size: -

cdr3_nt: TGTGCCAGCAGACCTGCAGGACAGGGCTACACCTTC
cdr3_aa: CASRPAGQGYTF
d_call: -
cdr3_length: 12
v_call: TRBV3-1
j_call: TRBJ1-2
clone_size: few

cdr3_nt: TGTGCCAGCAGCGAATCCAGGGGAGGGAACACTGAAGCTTTCTTT
cdr3_aa: CASSESRGGNTEAFF
d_call: -
cdr3_length: 15
v_call: TRBV9
j_call: TRBJ1-1
clone_size: -

cdr3_nt: TGCAGTGGGACAGGGAGGTCCTACGAGCAGTACTTC
cdr3_aa: CSGTGRSYEQYF
d_call: TRBD1
cdr3_length: 12
v_call: TRBV20-1
j_call: TRBJ2-7
clone_size: once

cdr3_nt: TGTGCCAGCAGCTTGGGGGTGGGCTCACAAGAGACCCAGTACTTC
cdr3_aa: CASSLGVGSQETQYF
d_call: -
cdr3_length: 15
v_call: TRBV5-4
j_call: TRBJ2-5
clone_size: once

cdr3_nt: TGTGCCAGCGGGGACGCCCTGGAGACCCAGTACTTC
cdr3_aa: CASGDALETQYF
d_call: -
cdr3_length: 12
v_call: TRBV6-1
j_call: TRBJ2-5
clone_size: -

cdr3_nt: TGTGCCAGCAGAAGGAACACTGAAGCTTTCTTT
cdr3_aa: CASRRNTEAFF
d_call: -
cdr3_length: 11
v_call: TRBV27
j_call: TRBJ1-1
clone_size: -

cdr3_nt: TGCAGTGTTACTTTAGGGGGTGTGACTGAAGCTTTCTTT
cdr3_aa: CSVTLGGVTEAFF
d_call: -
cdr3_length: 13
v_call: TRBV20-1
j_call: TRBJ1-1
clone_size: -

cdr3_nt: TGTGCCAGCAGCCAAGAAGGAGAGGGACACCCCTACGAGCAGTACTTC
cdr3_aa: CASSQEGEGHPYEQYF
d_call: -
cdr3_length: 16
v_call: TRBV4-2
j_call: TRBJ2-7
clone_size: -

cdr3_nt: TGTGCCAGCAGTTACATCGACTCGCGAGACGAGCAGTACTTC
cdr3_aa: CASSYIDSRDEQYF
d_call: -
cdr3_length: 14
v_call: TRBV6-6
j_call: TRBJ2-7
clone_size: once

cdr3_nt: TGCAGTGCTAGGGGGGCGGGAGTAACGGAAGAGCAGTACTTC
cdr3_aa: CSARGAGVTEEQYF
d_call: -
cdr3_length: 14
v_call: TRBV20-1
j_call: TRBJ2-7
clone_size: -

cdr3_nt: TGCAGTGCTAGAGATCTGGGGCCACAGGATCTTGAGACCCAGTACTTC
cdr3_aa: CSARDLGPQDLETQYF
d_call: -
cdr3_length: 16
v_call: TRBV20-1
j_call: TRBJ2-5
clone_size: -

cdr3_nt: TGTGCCAGCAGCCAAGATCCGGGGGGCGGCACTGAAGCTTTCTTT
cdr3_aa: CASSQDPGGGTEAFF
d_call: -
cdr3_length: 15
v_call: TRBV4-2
j_call: TRBJ1-1
clone_size: -

cdr3_nt: TGCAGTGCCCCTCTTGGGGGGAGTAACAATGAGCAGTTCTTC
cdr3_aa: CSAPLGGSNNEQFF
d_call: -
cdr3_length: 14
v_call: TRBV20-1
j_call: TRBJ2-1
clone_size: -

cdr3_nt: TGTGCCAGCAGCGGGGGACTCACGCACGAGCAGTACTTC
cdr3_aa: CASSGGLTHEQYF
d_call: -
cdr3_length: 13
v_call: TRBV9
j_call: TRBJ2-7
clone_size: -

cdr3_nt: TGTGCTAGTTGCGGGACAGAAAGTACTGAAGCTTTCTTT
cdr3_aa: CASCGTESTEAFF
d_call: TRBD1
cdr3_length: 13
v_call: TRBV12-5
j_call: TRBJ1-1
clone_size: -

cdr3_nt: TGCAGTGCTAGAGGGGCAGGCTCCTATGGCTACACCTTC
cdr3_aa: CSARGAGSYGYTF
d_call: -
cdr3_length: 13
v_call: TRBV20-1
j_call: TRBJ1-2
clone_size: -

cdr3_nt: TGTGCCAGCACGAGGGCGGCACACAATGAGCAGTTCTTC
cdr3_aa: CASTRAAHNEQFF
d_call: -
cdr3_length: 13
v_call: TRBV6-5
j_call: TRBJ2-1
clone_size: -